This T cell receptor (beta chain) was captured by sequencing in a study of cytomegalovirus exposure and HLA in healthy donors. Notes on the study in general: A reported reduction in N-insertions relative to the approximately 640-donor mean was seen in an Asian-associated ancestry cluster in a later analysis. In a later analysis, the majority of CMV-associated beta chains seemingly showed HLA restriction. In a later analysis, V- and J-gene trimming of beta chains associated with a DCLRE1C missense variant, replicated independently. As was reported, the classifier diagnosed cytomegalovirus status with high specificity and sensitivity.

A multiplex PCR was run with 60 Vbeta primers and 13 Jbeta primers. The data were produced by immunoSEQ multiplex PCR, yet TCRdb's version contains in-frame clones alone and is incomplete. The sample contains roughly 130,000 clones, more than 8% of which appear only once. To note about this clone: Antigen specificity is unknown.

The sample was PBMCs. This TCR was sampled from a man in his forties in good health and CMV-seronegative.

CDR3 bases: TGCGCCAGCAGCCACCTTACAGGGGATTGGGGCTACACCTTC. The encoded protein is CASSHLTGDWGYTF. The chain employs TRBV4-1 and TRBJ1-2, with 7 bases lining up with TRBD1. J gave up 8 bases and V 3 bases, and 9 bases lay outside the gene matches. Germline-derived CDR1 and CDR2 are MGHRA and YSYEKL. The CDR3 is 14 residues long.